The 23 T cell receptor beta chains presented below share a single source sample, sequenced in a study of cytomegalovirus exposure and HLA in healthy donors. With 60 Vbeta and 13 Jbeta primers, the PCR was carried out. Sequencing used immunoSEQ multiplex PCR; TCRdb keeps in-frame clones, though not all of them. Of 150,000 to 200,000 clones listed, about 80% were seen once; the top ten hold around 1.5%. Sequences were obtained from PBMCs. These receptors originate from a girl aged 10-17 years in good health and CMV-seropositive.

The rearrangement uses TRBV6-4 and TRBJ1-1, with a tentative D call TRBD1 (5 bases). CDR3 length equals 12 residues. Per germline, CDR1 MRHNA and CDR2 SNTAGT. V lost 2 bases and J lost 10, with 11 bases in between. The CDR3 DNA is TGTGCCAGCAGTGACCGGGTAGGGGTAGCTTTCTTT. It encodes CASSDRVGVAFF.

This rearrangement joins TRBV5-6 to TRBJ2-3; 11 positions agree with TRBD2. The V and J ends lost 3 bases and 3 bases, in that order; junction bases with no gene match: 6. Germline V gene lookup returns CDR1 SGHDT and CDR2 YYEEEE. This CDR3 has 16 amino acids. Here the CDR3 DNA reads TGTGCCAGCAGCTCCTATGGACTAGCGGGTACAGATACGCAGTATTTT. It is translated as CASSSYGLAGTDTQYF.

The V gene is TRBV2, the J gene TRBJ2-1; TRBD2 might be the D (5 bases). CDR1 and CDR2 from the germline V gene are SNHLY and FYNNEI. V was clipped by 1 base and J by 4 bases, with 17 bases between them. This CDR3 is built from 17 residues. The CDR3 coding sequence is TGTGCCAGCAGTGAAGGCGTTAGAGAAGCGGATTACAATGAGCAGTTCTTC. Its translation is CASSEGVREADYNEQFF.

The V gene is TRBV28, the J gene TRBJ2-3, with 8 nucleotides matching TRBD2. J was trimmed by 7 bases and V by 6 bases; bases with no gene match: 21. The CDR3 covers 18 residues. Germline V gene data show CDR1 as MDHEN and CDR2 as SYDVKM. The CDR3 region has the DNA TGTGCCAGCAGCGAACCAGCTCGAGTGGCGGGAGGTCCTAATACGCAGTATTTT. Protein: CASSEPARVAGGPNTQYF.

As to this clone: At one of its ends the junction is not consistent with the germline gene, which may arise from a read error. This chain connects TRBV7-9 to TRBJ1-2; 7 nucleotides agree with TRBD1. The CDR3 totals 17 residues. Germline CDR1 and CDR2: SEHNR and FQNEAQ (reference sequence). The CDR3 DNA reads as TGTTCCAGCAGCTTACTCTCCGCTGACAGGGATAAGCGTGGCTACACCTTC. Its protein is CSSSLLSADRDKRGYTF. Looking up the rest from reference TRBV7-9 and TRBJ1-2 gives the full variable domain: DTGVSQNPRHKITKRGQNVTFRCDPISEHNRLYWYRQTLGQGPEFLTYFQNEAQLEKSRLLSDRFSAERPKGSFSTLEIQRTEQGDSAMYLCSSSLLSADRDKRGYTFGSGTRLTVV.

This clone was seen a few times. The chain has TRBV9 and TRBJ1-2, with TRBD1 identical over 7 bases. Germline loops: CDR1 SGDLS, CDR2 YYNGEE. With V trimmed by 2 bases and J by 7 bases, 5 bases remained unmatched. This CDR3 is 13 amino acids long. CDR3 DNA sequence: TGTGCCAGCAGCGTTGACAGGGAAGTTGGCTACACCTTC. Translating gives CASSVDREVGYTF.

The genes are TRBV28 and TRBJ1-1, with a possible D match to TRBD1 (5 bases). The V and J ends lost 11 bases and 5 bases respectively, with 15 bases between them. The CDR3 sequence is 12 residues long. Germline V gives CDR1 MDHEN, CDR2 SYDVKM. The CDR3 sequence: CAWGLRGTEAFF. CDR3 coding DNA: TGTGCCTGGGGCTTGCGTGGAACTGAAGCTTTCTTT.

The chain is built from TRBV9 and TRBJ2-3, with 11 positions matching TRBD2. CDR1 and CDR2 from the germline V gene are SGDLS and YYNGEE. Losses at the gene ends were 3 bases for V and 7 bases for J; bases not matched to a gene: 13. CDR3 length equals 17 residues. Here the CDR3 DNA reads TGTGCCAGCAGCGCCGGAACCGGGACTAGCGGTTCATATACGCAGTATTTT. Its protein product is CASSAGTGTSGSYTQYF.

This chain joins TRBV28 and TRBJ1-2, with TRBD1 as a possible D gene (6 bases). This CDR3 is built from 14 residues. V lost 8 bases and J 8 bases, leaving 21 bases between the germline ends. Germline V CDR1 and CDR2: MDHEN, SYDVKM. CDR3 sequence: CASENSGASGGYTF. In DNA, the CDR3 is TGTGCCAGCGAGAATTCAGGGGCATCGGGCGGCTACACCTTC.

The chain recombines TRBV27 with TRBJ2-7; the match to TRBD2 covers 8 bases. Germline assignment: CDR1 MNHEY and CDR2 SMNVEV (reference sequence). The CDR3 length is 18 residues. The J segment lost 6 bases and the V segment lost 2 bases, leaving 18 bases of the junction unmatched. This CDR3 reads CASSLPPGAPGLGSEQYF. CDR3 bases: TGTGCCAGCAGTTTACCCCCGGGGGCACCGGGACTAGGTAGCGAGCAGTACTTC.

The chain recombines TRBV18 with TRBJ2-1; D may be TRBD2 (6 bases). From germline, CDR1 is KGHSH and CDR2 LQKENI. The CDR3 runs to 14 residues. The V and J ends lost 3 bases and 10 bases respectively, with 16 bases between them. The chain's CDR3 is CASSPERTTDEQFF. The CDR3 nucleotides read TGTGCCAGCTCACCGGAGAGGACTACGGACGAGCAGTTCTTC.

The V call is TRBV6-6, the J call TRBJ2-7; TRBD1 aligns across 7 bases. The CDR3 extends over 15 amino acids. Germline V gives CDR1 MNHNY, CDR2 SVGAGI (reference sequence). V lost 5 bases to trimming and J lost 0 bases; unmatched junction nucleotides: 7. CDR3 amino acids: CASSASTGSSYEQYF. The CDR3 coding sequence is TGTGCCAGCAGTGCCTCGACAGGGAGCTCCTACGAGCAGTACTTC.

This clone was observed a single time. The chain uses TRBV28 and TRBJ2-2; 10 nucleotides line up with TRBD2. The germline gives CDR1 MDHEN, CDR2 SYDVKM. Germline trimming cut 6 bases from V and 6 bases from J; bases unmatched to any gene: 4. The CDR3 loop spans 14 amino acids. CDR3 amino acids: CASRKRGGPGELFF. CDR3 DNA: TGTGCCAGCAGAAAGCGGGGGGGCCCCGGGGAGCTGTTTTTT.

The chain joins TRBV5-1 to TRBJ1-5; maybe TRBD1 (5 bases). The V end lost 1 base, the J end lost 3 bases, and 26 bases lay between the germline ends. The CDR3 totals 20 residues. Germline CDR1 is SGHRS and CDR2 is YFSETQ. CDR3 nucleotides: TGCGCCAGCAGCTTGCTGCGCCCTTTTAGGGGCGGAATAGTCAATCAGCCCCAGCATTTT. Its protein product is CASSLLRPFRGGIVNQPQHF. Filled out from reference TRBV5-1 and TRBJ1-5, the complete variable domain reads KAGVTQTPRYLIKTRGQQVTLSCSPISGHRSVSWYQQTPGQGLQFLFEYFSETQRNKGNFPGRFSGRQFSNSRSEMNVSTLELGDSALYLCASSLLRPFRGGIVNQPQHFGDGTRLSIL.

The rearrangement links TRBV27 to TRBJ2-7, with 11 bases identical to TRBD2. The CDR3 contains 15 residues. The V segment lost 3 bases and the J segment 2 bases; nucleotides outside the gene matches: 3. Looked up from germline, CDR1 is MNHEY and CDR2 is SMNVEV (reference sequence). CDR3 coding DNA: TGTGCCAGCAGTTTTAGCGGGAGGGCCCCCTACGAGCAGTACTTC. This translates into CASSFSGRAPYEQYF.

The chain joins TRBV29-1 to TRBJ2-1; 11 nucleotides agree with TRBD2. Germline CDR1 and CDR2: SQVTM and ANQGSEA. The CDR3 runs 13 residues. J was trimmed by 3 bases and V by 7 bases; bases with no gene match: 2. Written as DNA, the CDR3 is TGCAGCGGGCTAGCGGGAGGCTACAATGAGCAGTTCTTC. This translates into CSGLAGGYNEQFF.

This clone has just a few counts. This chain joins TRBV28 and TRBJ2-5; no firm D call. The CDR3 is made up of 13 amino acids. CDR1 and CDR2 (germline): MDHEN, SYDVKM. The ends were cut back, 1 base at V and 5 bases at J, with 8 bases in the middle. The CDR3 is CASSLSGSETQYF. The CDR3 DNA follows: TGTGCCAGCAGTTTATCCGGTTCCGAGACCCAGTACTTC.

The chain uses TRBV7-3 and TRBJ1-2; D may be TRBD1 (5 bases). The CDR3 sequence is 13 residues long. The germline V gene has CDR1 SGHTA and CDR2 FQGTGA. V lost 5 bases and J 5 bases, leaving 12 bases between the germline ends. The DNA for the CDR3 is TGTGCCAGCAGCCCGCAGGGATATTATGGCTACACCTTC. Protein: CASSPQGYYGYTF.

The V gene is TRBV14, the J gene TRBJ2-7; 8 bases fit TRBD2. In germline, CDR1 is SGHDN, CDR2 FVKESK. J was trimmed by 0 bases and V by 4 bases; bases with no gene match: 5. This CDR3 is 15 amino acids long. The CDR3 sequence: CASSREREFSYEQYF. DNA for the CDR3: TGTGCCAGCAGCCGAGAGCGGGAGTTCTCCTACGAGCAGTACTTC.

With regard to this clone: Other DNA sequences in this specimen translate into the identical CDR3. The V and J genes are TRBV20-1 and TRBJ1-1; D remains ambiguous. Germline lookup yields CDR1 DFQATT and CDR2 SNEGSKA (reference sequence). This CDR3 is 10 amino acids long. The CDR3 coding sequence is TGCAGCCTTCGGCGCGGGGAGGCTTTCTTT. Residues: CSLRRGEAFF.

This clone was counted a few times. The junction shows a germline mismatch at one end, possibly a read error. The chain uses TRBV4-1 and TRBJ2-4, with a weak D call TRBD1 (6 bases). Germline V CDR1 and CDR2: MGHRA, YSYEKL. This CDR3 contains 16 residues. The CDR3 sequence: CASSQNTGTLDSLHYF. CDR3 nucleotides: TGCGCCAGCAGCCAAAACACCGGGACACTAGACAGCCTTCACTACTTC.

The J gene is TRBJ2-7, the V gene TRBV5-1; 7 bases match TRBD2. Germline V gene sequence: CDR1 SGHRS, CDR2 YFSETQ. V was pared by 9 bases and J by 3 bases, with 15 bases of the junction left unmatched. This CDR3 spans 15 amino acids. The CDR3 spells CATQRVAGELYEQYF. CDR3 bases: TGCGCCACCCAGCGGGTGGCGGGAGAGCTCTACGAGCAGTACTTC.

V gene TRBV11-2 combines with J gene TRBJ2-7; 8 nucleotides agree with TRBD2. Per germline, CDR1 SGHAT and CDR2 FQNNGV. This CDR3 has 15 amino acids. V was pared by 1 base and J by 4 bases, with 6 bases of the junction left unmatched. This CDR3 is CASSLGGAGGYEQYF. The DNA for the CDR3 is TGTGCCAGCAGCTTAGGGGGGGCGGGGGGTTACGAGCAGTACTTC.